These 8 T cell receptor beta chains came from one sample sequenced in a study of vaccination effects on CD4 cells after COVID-19. These receptors have no identified antigens. Method: immunoSEQ multiplex PCR; TCRdb's copy keeps in-frame clones and lacks some. The data contain 64,000 or so clones, around 80% of them seen just once; the ten biggest clones take up 2%. Under the ViraFEST assay, PBMC were stimulated with viral peptide pools so that antigen-specific CD4+ T cells expanded. Sequencing was performed afterwards. When less than 12 days of culture had elapsed, CD4+ T cells were isolated. Vaccination of participants consisted of two doses of either the BNT162b2 or mRNA-1273 vaccine. The material sequenced was CD4+ T cells from PBMCs cultured with HCoV-OC43 spike peptides, taken after COVID-19 vaccination. The subset denotes: HCoV-OC43 spike overlapping peptide pool stimulation. The receptors originated from a human donor who received a COVID-19 vaccine.

The rearrangement links TRBV2 to TRBJ2-1, with a possible D match to TRBD2 (5 bases). Deletions cut 3 bases from V and 8 bases from J, with 8 bases between. The CDR3 extends over 12 amino acids. Germline values: CDR1 SNHLY, CDR2 FYNNEI. The CDR3 loop is CASSDTRYEQFF. DNA of the CDR3: TGTGCCAGCAGTGACACTAGATATGAGCAGTTCTTC.

This clone was seen only a few times. This chain uses TRBV6-5 with TRBJ1-4; a possible D gene is TRBD1 (5 bases). Trimming left V 8 bases short and J 2 bases short, with 12 bases between. CDR1 is MNHEY, CDR2 SVGAGI, per germline. The CDR3 runs to 14 residues. The CDR3 region has the DNA TGTGCCAGCCGCCGGGACGTCACTAATGAAAAACTGTTTTTT. Its protein is CASRRDVTNEKLFF.

The rearrangement uses TRBV30 and TRBJ1-5, with D possibly matching TRBD1 (6 bases). Per germline, CDR1 GTSNPN and CDR2 SVGIG (reference sequence). Trimming left V 4 bases short and J 1 base short, with 11 bases between. The CDR3 runs 14 residues. CDR3 nucleotide sequence: TGTGCCTGGAAGAAAGGGGGGAGCAATCAGCCCCAGCATTTT. Residues: CAWKKGGSNQPQHF.

The chain uses TRBV1 and TRBJ2-5; the DNA was not used to check the table's D call, TRBD1. TRBV1 is recorded as a pseudogene. The CDR3 has 17 residues. The CDR3 loop reads CTSSQDSGQGIMKTQYF. The CDR3 DNA reads as TGCACCAGCAGCCAAGATTCTGGACAGGGGATCATGAAGACCCAGTACTTC.

A remark on this clone: This CDR3 is also generated by other DNA sequences in the sample. V is TRBV6-5 and J is TRBJ2-7; TRBD1 aligns across 12 bases. V was clipped by 6 bases and J by 3 bases; unmatched bases: 3. This CDR3 spans 14 amino acids. The germline V gene has CDR1 MNHEY and CDR2 SVGAGI. Written as DNA, the CDR3 is TGTGCCAGCAGCCGGGACAGGGGGCTCTACGAGCAGTACGTC. This codes for CASSRDRGLYEQYV.

The chain employs TRBV18 and TRBJ2-7; 8 bases fit TRBD2. With 3 bases clipped from V and 5 bases from J, the junction kept 9 bases outside the gene matches. The CDR3 is 15 residues long. Germline assignment: CDR1 KGHSH and CDR2 LQKENI. The CDR3 loop is CASSPNRGGSNEQYV. CDR3 DNA sequence: TGTGCCAGCTCACCCAATCGGGGGGGTTCCAACGAGCAGTACGTC.

This clone was seen a handful of times. J is TRBJ2-7 and V is TRBV5-6; 7 bases agree with TRBD2. V trimming: 4 bases; J trimming: 2 bases; junction bases outside the gene matches: 0. The CDR3 totals 12 residues. Germline values: CDR1 SGHDT, CDR2 YYEEEE. CDR3 coding DNA: TGTGCCAGCAGCGGGGGGGCCTACGAGCAGTACGTC. This sequence encodes CASSGGAYEQYV.

The chain couples TRBV29-1 to TRBJ1-3; D is ambiguous. The CDR3 contains 13 residues. CDR1 and CDR2 (germline): SQVTM, ANQGSEA. V lost 4 bases and J lost 0, with 7 bases in between. The DNA for the CDR3 is TGCAGCGTTGTGCTCTACTCTGGAAACACCATATATTTT. Amino acid sequence: CSVVLYSGNTIYF.